This is a list of T cell receptor beta chains from one sample in a study of identical twins. A single record per CDR3 protein comes from TCRdb applying MiXCR to the 5' RACE reads. The data show approximately 690,000 distinct CDR3 sequences, roughly 6.2% seen once. The specimen was naive T cells sorted from blood. The receptors originated from a man between 18 and 35 years old in good health. Both conserved end residues are part of each CDR3. A D gene is named only where the DNA matches it firmly. Rows may omit the clone size; those that give it use once, few, many or a size class.

>NA|TRBJ1-2|TRBD1|TRBV14
TGTGCCAGCAGTCAGAACCAAAAAGGGACAGGGAAGGATGGCTACACCTTC
CASSQNQKGTGKDGYTF
>many|TRBJ2-3|NA|TRBV20-1
TGCAGTGCTAGAGATCGTATAGTTAGCACAGATACGCAGTATTTT
CSARDRIVSTDTQYF
>few|TRBJ2-1|TRBD2|TRBV7-8
TGTGCCAGCAGCTTCTCCAGCGGGGGGTCCTACAATGAGCAGTTCTTC
CASSFSSGGSYNEQFF
>many|TRBJ2-2|NA|TRBV10-3
TGTGCCATCAGTGGGGGTGGGACCCCGGAGCTCACCGGGGAGCTGTTTTTT
CAISGGGTPELTGELFF
>NA|TRBJ2-4|TRBD2|TRBV20-1
TGCAGTGCCCCGGGGGGTTCAAACATTCAGTACTTC
CSAPGGSNIQYF
>NA|TRBJ2-1|TRBD1|TRBV20-1
TGCAGTGCTAGTAAGGCAGGGGGTACCCATGAGCAGTTCTTC
CSASKAGGTHEQFF
>few|TRBJ2-7|NA|TRBV2
TGTGCCAGCAGTGAACTTGGTTGGAGGGACGAGCAGTACTTC
CASSELGWRDEQYF
>few|TRBJ2-7|NA|TRBV21-1
TGTGCCAGCAGCAACGGTAGAAGCTTGCGGCAGAGCTCCTACGAGCAGTACTTC
CASSNGRSLRQSSYEQYF
>many|TRBJ2-3|NA|TRBV7-2
TGTGCCAGCAGCTTACGCGGCCAGGCGACTTTGGATACGCAGTATTTT
CASSLRGQATLDTQYF
>many|TRBJ1-5|NA|TRBV24-1
TGTGCCACCAGTGTATACGGACAGCCCCAGCATTTT
CATSVYGQPQHF
>many|TRBJ2-1|NA|TRBV12-3/TRBV12-4
TGTGCCAGCAGCCGGACTGTCTACAATGAGCAGTTCTTC
CASSRTVYNEQFF
>few|TRBJ1-1|TRBD1|TRBV29-1
TGCAGCGTGGGGGGGACAGGGGGCTCGGCGGACACTGAAGCTTTCTTT
CSVGGTGGSADTEAFF
>many|TRBJ2-1|TRBD1|TRBV12-3/TRBV12-4
TGTGCCAGCAGTATCCCCGGGACAGGGCACAATGAGCAGTTCTTC
CASSIPGTGHNEQFF
>NA|TRBJ2-3|NA|TRBV7-2
TGTGCCAGCAGCTTACCCGGACACGGTCGGGATACGCAGTATTTT
CASSLPGHGRDTQYF
>many|TRBJ2-3|NA|TRBV20-1
TGCAGTGCTTTCCCCCGGAGGGGACGAAGTACAGATACGCAGTATTTT
CSAFPRRGRSTDTQYF
>NA|TRBJ2-7|TRBD1|TRBV7-2
TGTGCCAGCAGCTCCATGAGGGGGCTCGAGCAGTACTTC
CASSSMRGLEQYF
>once|TRBJ2-2|NA|TRBV29-1
TGCAGCGTTGAAGTAACGGGGCACACCGGGGAGCTGTTTTTT
CSVEVTGHTGELFF
>many|TRBJ2-3|NA|TRBV2
TGTGCCACCACGGGGAGCCCCGGAGGGGATACGCAGTATTTT
CATTGSPGGDTQYF
>few|TRBJ1-5|TRBD1|TRBV27
TGTGCCAGCAGTTTTTCCCCCGGACAGGGGAAAGATCAGCCCCAGCATTTT
CASSFSPGQGKDQPQHF
>many|TRBJ2-1|TRBD2|TRBV12-3/TRBV12-4
TGTGCCAGCAGTTTAGGTGGCGTAGCGGGATCCTACAATGAGCAGTTCTTC
CASSLGGVAGSYNEQFF
>many|TRBJ2-1|NA|TRBV12-3/TRBV12-4
TGTGCCAGCACCCAATCAGTAAATGAGCAGTTCTTC
CASTQSVNEQFF
>many|TRBJ1-1|NA|TRBV10-3
TGTGCCATCAGTGGACAGGCGAACACTGAAGCTTTCTTT
CAISGQANTEAFF
>few|TRBJ1-5|NA|TRBV20-1
TGCAGTGCTCCAGACGGGCCACAGCCCCAGCATTTT
CSAPDGPQPQHF
>NA|TRBJ2-7|TRBD1|TRBV18
TGTGCCAGCTCACCGAGCCAGGGGGCCGTCGAGCAGTACTTC
CASSPSQGAVEQYF
>few|TRBJ1-1|TRBD1|TRBV6-2/TRBV6-3
TGTGCCAGCACGTCCGGGACAGGGTTGATTATCACTGAAGCTTTCTTT
CASTSGTGLIITEAFF
>many|TRBJ1-2|NA|TRBV7-2
TGTGCCAGCAGCCTAGGCACGCAGCAAAATGGCTACACCTTC
CASSLGTQQNGYTF
>NA|TRBJ2-1|NA|TRBV18
TGTGCCAGCTCACCGCGGACCCAATACAATGAGCAGTTCTTC
CASSPRTQYNEQFF
>few|TRBJ2-1|NA|TRBV6-2/TRBV6-3
TGTGCCAGCACCCTCACTAGAACCTACAATGAGCAGTTCTTC
CASTLTRTYNEQFF
>few|TRBJ2-3|NA|TRBV5-1
TGCGCCAGCGGCCCCCGGGGAGCTCCGTATAGCACAGATACGCAGTATTTT
CASGPRGAPYSTDTQYF
>many|TRBJ1-1|TRBD1|TRBV12-3/TRBV12-4
TGTGCCAGCAGCCCCGGGGGACAGGGAAATACTGAAGCTTTCTTT
CASSPGGQGNTEAFF
>many|TRBJ2-1|NA|TRBV12-3/TRBV12-4
TGTGCCAGCAGTTTAACGTTACTGCAGTTCTTC
CASSLTLLQFF
>few|TRBJ2-6|TRBD2|TRBV4-1
TGCGCCAGCAGCCAAGATGCAGCTAGCGGACAATACTCTGGGGCCAACGTCCTGACTTTC
CASSQDAASGQYSGANVLTF
>many|TRBJ1-1|NA|TRBV20-1
TGCAGTGCTAGAGATTTCTCCCGGACAAGCACTGAAGCTTTCTTT
CSARDFSRTSTEAFF
>few|TRBJ2-7|TRBD2|TRBV6-2/TRBV6-3
TGTGCCAGCAGTCGCCAACTAGCGGGAGGGCTTGGCGAGCAGTACTTC
CASSRQLAGGLGEQYF
>many|TRBJ2-2|NA|TRBV6-1
TGTGCCAGCAGGGGGATGAACACCGGGGAGCTGTTTTTT
CASRGMNTGELFF